This T cell receptor (beta chain) was found in a study of blood T cell repertoires in COVID-19. In the source study's methods: The assay estimated nucleated cells by amplifying reference gene primers. Assay: immunoSEQ multiplex PCR; the TCRdb copy retains only in-frame clones and omits some. V and J calls and clone size are copied from that table; D and trimming were computed from the DNA. The sample has 130,000 to 150,000 clones, 81% seen once. Trimming cost V 0 bases and J 6 bases, with 11 bases left between them. Per the germline V gene, CDR1 is LGHNA and CDR2 is YNFKEQ. This CDR3 contains 14 residues.

This chain joins TRBV4-2 and TRBJ1-1; unclear D gene. This sequence originates from a human donor in a cohort sampled during active COVID-19. Sequencing input: peripheral blood. CDR3 residues: CASSQDSRGAEAFF. DNA for the CDR3: TGTGCCAGCAGCCAAGATTCACGGGGTGCTGAAGCTTTCTTT.